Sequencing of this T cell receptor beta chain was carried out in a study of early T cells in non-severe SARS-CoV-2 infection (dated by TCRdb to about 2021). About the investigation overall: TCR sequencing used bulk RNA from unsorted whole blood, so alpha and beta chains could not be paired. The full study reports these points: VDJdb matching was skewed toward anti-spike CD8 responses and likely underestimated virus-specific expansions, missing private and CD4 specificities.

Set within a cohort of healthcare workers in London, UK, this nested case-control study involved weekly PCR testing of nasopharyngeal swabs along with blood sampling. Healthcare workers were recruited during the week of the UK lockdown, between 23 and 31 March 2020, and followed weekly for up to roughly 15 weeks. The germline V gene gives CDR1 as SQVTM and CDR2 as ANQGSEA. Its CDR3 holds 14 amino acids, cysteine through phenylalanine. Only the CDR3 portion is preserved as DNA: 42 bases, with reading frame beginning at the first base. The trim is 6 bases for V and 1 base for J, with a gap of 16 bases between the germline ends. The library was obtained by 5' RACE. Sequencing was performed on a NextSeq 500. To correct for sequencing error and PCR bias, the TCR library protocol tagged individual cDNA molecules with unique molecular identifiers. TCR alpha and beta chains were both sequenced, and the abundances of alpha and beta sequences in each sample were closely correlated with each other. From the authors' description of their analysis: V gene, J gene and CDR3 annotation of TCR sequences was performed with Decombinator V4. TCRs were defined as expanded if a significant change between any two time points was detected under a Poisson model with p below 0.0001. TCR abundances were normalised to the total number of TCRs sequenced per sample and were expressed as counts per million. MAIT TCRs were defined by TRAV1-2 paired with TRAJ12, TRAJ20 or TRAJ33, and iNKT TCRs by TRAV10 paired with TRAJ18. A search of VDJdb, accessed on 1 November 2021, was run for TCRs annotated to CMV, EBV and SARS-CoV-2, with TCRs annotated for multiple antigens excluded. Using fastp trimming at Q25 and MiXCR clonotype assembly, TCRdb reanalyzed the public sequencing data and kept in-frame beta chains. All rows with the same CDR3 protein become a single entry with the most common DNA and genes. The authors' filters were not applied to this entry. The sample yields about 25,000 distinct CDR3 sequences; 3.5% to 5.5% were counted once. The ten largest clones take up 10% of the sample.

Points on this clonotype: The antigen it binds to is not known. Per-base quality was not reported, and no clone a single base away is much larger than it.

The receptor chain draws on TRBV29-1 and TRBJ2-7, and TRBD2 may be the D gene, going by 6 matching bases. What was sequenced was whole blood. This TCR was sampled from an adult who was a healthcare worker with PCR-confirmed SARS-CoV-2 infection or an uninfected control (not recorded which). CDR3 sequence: CSVGGLSLSYEQYF. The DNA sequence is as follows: TGCAGCGTCGGGGGACTTTCGCTATCCTACGAGCAGTACTTC.